The present entry profiles one TCR beta chain with its context. Its antigen is unidentified. The sample is drawn from a study of CD8 T cells in Susac syndrome. Across the whole study: Sequenced Susac syndrome patients included more than five with active disease and roughly 8 who were in remission. Study-level points and caveats: Clonal expansion was not observed in the Susac syndrome CD4+ T cell repertoires.

Reverse transcription of about 0.5 to 1 ug RNA was carried out with random hexamers. By means of immunoSEQ multiplex PCR, TCR beta CDR3 spanning 54 Vbeta and 13 Jbeta underwent amplification. One entry per CDR3 protein, called by TCRdb with MiXCR from the immunoSEQ multiplex PCR reads. The sample comprises tens of thousands of distinct CDR3 sequences, about 95% of which are singletons, and approximately 0.3% rests with the top ten. Germline V gene sequence: CDR1 LGHDT, CDR2 YNNKEL (reference sequence). The CDR3 totals 14 residues. V gave up 0 bases and J gave up 8 bases, with 13 bases separating them. Patients with Susac syndrome fulfilled recently defined diagnostic criteria for definite or probable disease.

Specimen: CD4+ T cells from PBMCs. The V gene is TRBV3-1, the J gene TRBJ1-2; D gene unclear. This sequence originates from a human donor with Susac syndrome. The CDR3 DNA sequence: TGTGCCAGCAGCCAAGAAGCCACCGGTCGCGGCTACACCTTC. The encoded protein is CASSQEATGRGYTF.